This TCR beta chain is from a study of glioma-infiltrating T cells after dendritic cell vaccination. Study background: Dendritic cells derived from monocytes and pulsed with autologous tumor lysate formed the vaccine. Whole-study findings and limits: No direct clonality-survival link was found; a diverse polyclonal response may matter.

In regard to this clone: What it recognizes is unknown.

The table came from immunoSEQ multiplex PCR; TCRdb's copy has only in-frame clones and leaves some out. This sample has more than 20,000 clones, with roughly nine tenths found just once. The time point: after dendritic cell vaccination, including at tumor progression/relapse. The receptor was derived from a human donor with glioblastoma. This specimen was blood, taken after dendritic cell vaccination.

The CDR3: CASSSDRGETQYF. CDR3 coding DNA: TGTGCCAGCAGCTCGGACAGGGGAGAGACCCAGTACTTC. The chain links TRBV5-4 to TRBJ2-5, with TRBD1 identical over 9 bases. CDR3 length: 13 residues. CDR1 is SGHNT, CDR2 YYREEE, per germline (reference sequence). V shed 3 bases and J 4 bases; nucleotides not matched to a gene: 1.